Shown below are 4 T cell receptor beta chains from a single sample sequenced in a study of blood T cells in healthy people across ages. The use of a sample-barcoded 5' primer and a J-beta primer mix characterized a second PCR of about 7 to 12 cycles. MiXCR, run by TCRdb on the 5' RACE reads, gives a single entry per CDR3 protein. The sample lists hundreds of thousands of distinct CDR3 sequences, about 30% occurring once. Sample: blood. These receptors were obtained from a woman over 75 in good health.

This clonotype was observed a few times. This may come from a read error, since a much larger clone is one base off. The genes are TRBV6-2 or TRBV6-3 and TRBJ2-1; TRBD2 aligns across 10 bases. The last part of the DNA fits TRBJ2-7 better; the J call may be wrong. The CDR3 contains 17 residues. CDR1 and CDR2 from the germline V gene are MNHEY and SVGEGT. This chain's CDR3 is CASRTSGTPESYNEQYF. In DNA form, the CDR3 reads TGTGCCAGCAGAACTAGCGGGACCCCTGAAAGCTACAATGAGCAGTACTTC.

The genes are TRBV29-1 and TRBJ2-5, with D possibly matching TRBD2 (5 bases). The CDR3 is made up of 15 amino acids. Germline V gene lookup returns CDR1 SQVTM and CDR2 ANQGSEA. Trimming shortened V by 1 base and J by 1 base, and 13 bases separated the two germline ends. The CDR3 region has the DNA TGCAGCGTTGAAGTGGTTAGCGCGAGCCAAGAGACCCAGTACTTC. It is translated as CSVEVVSASQETQYF.

The chain employs TRBV3-1 and TRBJ2-3; D unclear. Germline-derived CDR1 and CDR2 are LGHDT and YNNKEL (reference sequence). V lost 3 bases and J 12 bases, leaving 4 bases between the germline ends. The CDR3 loop spans 9 amino acids. The CDR3 region is CASSHIQYF. CDR3 DNA: TGTGCCAGCAGCCATATACAGTATTTT.

This clonotype was counted ten times or more. The genes are TRBV20-1 and TRBJ2-3, with 9 bases aligning to TRBD2. The CDR3 has 16 amino acids. Germline V gene data show CDR1 as DFQATT and CDR2 as SNEGSKA (reference sequence). Trimming removed 2 bases from V and 3 bases from J; junction bases left unmatched: 9. The CDR3 region is CSARHSTSGMTDTQYF. CDR3 nucleotide sequence: TGCAGTGCTAGACACTCGACTAGCGGTATGACAGATACGCAGTATTTT.